This T cell receptor beta chain appears in the sequencing data of a study of early T cells in non-severe SARS-CoV-2 infection. Study findings and constraints: Matching with VDJdb favored anti-spike CD8 responses (missing private and CD4 specificities).

Germline V gene data show CDR1 as DFQATT and CDR2 as SNEGSKA (reference sequence). This CDR3 is built from 18 residues. Trimming stripped 1 base from V and 0 bases from J, with 16 bases between. By its share, this clonotype is medium-sized (0.01 to 0.1%). No antigen is known for it. The TCR library protocol was used to attach unique molecular identifiers. These identifiers were attached to individual cDNA molecules. A single record per CDR3 protein comes from TCRdb applying MiXCR to the 5' RACE reads. The sample records approximately 80,000 distinct CDR3 sequences, approximately 12% being singletons. Source material: whole blood. The clonotype comes from an adult who was a healthcare worker with PCR-confirmed SARS-CoV-2 infection or an uninfected control (not recorded which). The chain has TRBV20-1 and TRBJ2-6; tentatively, D is TRBD1 (5 bases). The CDR3 loop is CSARGQISFTSGANVLTF. CDR3 in DNA: TGCAGTGCTAGAGGACAGATCAGTTTTACCTCTGGGGCCAACGTCCTGACTTTC.